This T cell receptor beta chain was captured by sequencing in a study of cytomegalovirus exposure and HLA in healthy donors. For this clone: Its specificity is not known.

The donors belonged to the approximately 120-subject validation cohort, separate from the approximately 700-subject first cohort. Clones were read by immunoSEQ multiplex PCR, and TCRdb kept only the in-frame ones, dropping some. This sample has approximately 200,000 clones, with 84% found just once. General study points: Subsequent analysis revealed that first-cohort TCR clusters tended to co-occur in the 120 or so validation repertoires. According to the study, 160 or so TCR beta chains were cytomegalovirus-associated.

The CDR3 sequence is 16 residues long. V lost 3 bases and J 2 bases, leaving 17 bases between the germline ends. Germline CDR1 and CDR2: MNHEY and SMNVEV (reference sequence). The TCR sequence derives from a young man in good health and CMV-seropositive. Sequenced: PBMCs. This rearrangement joins TRBV27 to TRBJ2-7; tentative D call: TRBD2 (6 bases). The CDR3 here is CASSFTGPPGAYEQYF. In DNA, the CDR3 is TGTGCCAGCAGTTTCACAGGACCCCCGGGGGCCTACGAGCAGTACTTC.